This TCR beta chain is drawn from a study of blood T cell repertoires in COVID-19. This table comes from immunoSEQ multiplex PCR, and its TCRdb copy is limited to in-frame clones, with some not included. The sample carries 300,000 to 350,000 clones, roughly 88% recorded once. V lost 7 bases to trimming and J lost 5 bases, with 14 bases between them. The CDR3 has 12 residues. CDR1 and CDR2 (germline): SQVTM, ANQGSEA. The chain has TRBV29-1 and TRBJ2-5; D perhaps matches TRBD2 (6 bases). The sequencing input was PBMCs or T cells enriched from blood (not recorded which). The origin of this receptor is a man younger than 45 who had recovered from COVID-19. Here the CDR3 reads CSGRSSVETQYF. The DNA for the CDR3 is TGCAGCGGACGGTCTAGCGTTGAGACCCAGTACTTC.